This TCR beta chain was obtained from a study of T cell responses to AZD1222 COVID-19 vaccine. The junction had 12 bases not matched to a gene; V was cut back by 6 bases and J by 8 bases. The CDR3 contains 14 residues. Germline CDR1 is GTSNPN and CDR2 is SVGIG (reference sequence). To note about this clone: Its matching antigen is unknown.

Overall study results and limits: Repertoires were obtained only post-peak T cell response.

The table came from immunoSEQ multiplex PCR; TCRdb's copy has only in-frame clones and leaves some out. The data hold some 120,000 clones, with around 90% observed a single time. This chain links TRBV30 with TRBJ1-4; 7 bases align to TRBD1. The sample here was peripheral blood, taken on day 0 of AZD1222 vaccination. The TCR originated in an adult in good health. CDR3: CACPRGQGQEKLFF. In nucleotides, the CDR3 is TGTGCCTGCCCCAGGGGCCAGGGACAGGAAAAACTGTTTTTT.